This entry concerns a single TCR beta chain. The specificity of this receptor is unknown. Base-call qualities are not available, and no considerably larger clone is one nucleotide away. The time point label on this specimen signifies: baseline before first vaccination. Vaccinee samples came from UK trials COV001 and COV002, including a single-blind randomized controlled phase 2/3 trial of AZD1222 (ChAdOx1 nCoV-19) in healthy adults. For TCRbeta chain sequencing, PBMC samples were collected from trial participants at day 0 and at day 28 after the second dose. These data are taken from a study of T cell responses to AZD1222 COVID-19 vaccine (TCRdb year 2021). With regard to the full study: AZD1222 recipients given second doses at about 4 weeks or at about 12 weeks were pooled, since spike-specific TCR depth and breadth were not found to differ between the two schedules. TCR sequencing was performed for roughly 240 trial participants, of whom 200 to 220 were given two doses of AZD1222 and some 25 were given two doses of MenACWY control vaccine. Trial participants were enrolled by age into 18-55, 56-69 and 70-plus year subgroups, with roughly 150, 30 and 60 TCR-sequenced participants respectively.

Its CDR3 holds 16 amino acids, cysteine through phenylalanine. Left in the record is the CDR3 DNA by itself, 48 bases read in frame from the first base. The germline V gene provides CDR1 WSHSY and CDR2 SAAADI. The trim is 3 bases for V and 0 bases for J, with a gap of 14 bases between the germline ends. The paper as a whole reports these results and caveats: Reportedly, almost half of the unique spike-specific TCRs recognized epitopes lying outside the regions that are mutated in the B.1.351 and B.1.1.7 variants. Conclusions about previously exposed vaccinees are limited, since just a handful of AZD1222 recipients were seropositive for SARS-CoV-2 at baseline. The 56-69-year group was small, and its depth increase did not reach significance, likely because of low power. Most participants were white British and females outnumbered males, and the authors suggested that clonal diversity may have been underestimated. After two AZD1222 doses, both the breadth and the depth of spike-specific TCRs were significantly higher than at day 0 and than in MenACWY recipients. Because no day 14 peak-response samples were available, repertoires were characterized only after the peak T cell response. The vaccine-associated CD4 TCRs covered the entire spike protein, and the dominant responses fell in regions 160-218 and 743-854.

The CDR3 regions of human TCRbeta chains were analyzed by immunosequencing. The published analysis was carried out like this. Repertoire TCRs were checked for matches against a reference library of SARS-CoV-2-specific TCRs that had been generated using the MIRA antigen-specificity platform. Breadth was defined as the fraction of unique TCRs that were SARS-CoV-2-associated, and depth was defined as the fraction of total T cells that were SARS-CoV-2-associated. Using the MIRA data, every spike-specific TCR was mapped to the spike region that the TCR reacted to and assigned to either a CD4 or a CD8 class. Log10-transformed breadth and depth values were compared by one-way ANOVA with Sidak's multiple comparisons tests. The immuneACCESS repertoire file appears here via TCRdb, limited to in-frame rearrangements. These files lack a portion of the clones; in checked studies, under half of the deficit traces to unresolved V genes, and the cause of the others is not known. For V, J and clone size, that table is used; D and trimming come from the DNA. The sample has fewer than 120,000 clones on record, 65% to 85% of them singletons. The ten largest clonotypes hold about 4.5% of the sample.

This specimen consisted of peripheral blood, obtained on day 0 of AZD1222 vaccination. The receptor was isolated from an adult in good health. The sequence joins TRBV10-2 to TRBJ1-1, and TRBD1 may be the D gene, going by 5 matching bases. The sequenced DNA is TGCGCCAGCAGTGAATGGATCGGCAGGGTGAACACTGAAGCTTTCTTT. It codes for CASSEWIGRVNTEAFF.